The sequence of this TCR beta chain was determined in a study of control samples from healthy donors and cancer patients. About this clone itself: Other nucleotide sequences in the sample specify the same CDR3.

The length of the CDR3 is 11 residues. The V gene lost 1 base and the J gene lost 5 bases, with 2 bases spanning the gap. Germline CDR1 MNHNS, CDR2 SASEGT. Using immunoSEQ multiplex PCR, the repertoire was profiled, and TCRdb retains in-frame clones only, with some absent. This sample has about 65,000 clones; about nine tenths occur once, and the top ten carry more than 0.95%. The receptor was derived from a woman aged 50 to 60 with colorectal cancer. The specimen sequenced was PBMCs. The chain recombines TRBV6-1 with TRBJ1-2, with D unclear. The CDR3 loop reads CASSEGYGYTF. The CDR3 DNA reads TGTGCCAGCAGTGAAGGGTATGGCTACACCTTC.